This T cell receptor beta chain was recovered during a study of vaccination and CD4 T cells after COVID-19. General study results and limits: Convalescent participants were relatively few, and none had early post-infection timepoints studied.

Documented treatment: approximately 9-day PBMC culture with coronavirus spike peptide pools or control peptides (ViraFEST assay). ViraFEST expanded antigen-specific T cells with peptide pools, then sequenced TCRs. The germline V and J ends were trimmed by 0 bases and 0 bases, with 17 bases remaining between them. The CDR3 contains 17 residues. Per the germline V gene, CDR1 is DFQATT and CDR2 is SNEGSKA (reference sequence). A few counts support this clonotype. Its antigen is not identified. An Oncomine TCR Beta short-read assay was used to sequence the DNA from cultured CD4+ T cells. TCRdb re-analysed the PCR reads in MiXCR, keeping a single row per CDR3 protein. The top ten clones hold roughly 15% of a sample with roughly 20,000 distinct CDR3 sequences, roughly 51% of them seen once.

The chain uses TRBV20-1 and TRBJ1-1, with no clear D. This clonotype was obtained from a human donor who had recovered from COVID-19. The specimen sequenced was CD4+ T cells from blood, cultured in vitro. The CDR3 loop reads CSARDSTYGPMNTEAFF. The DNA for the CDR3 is TGCAGTGCTAGAGACAGTACTTACGGTCCAATGAACACTGAAGCTTTCTTT.